Listed below are T cell receptor beta chains from one sample, sequenced in a study of shared clonotypes between healthy human individuals. The repertoire was sequenced with immunoSEQ multiplex PCR; TCRdb's copy has only in-frame clones and lacks some. The sample has approximately 590,000 clones; about 95% are singletons. Sequenced material: naive CD8+ T cells sorted from blood. These receptor sequences come from a woman in her twenties or thirties in good health. Each CDR3 is given with its conserved first and last residue. Each record gives: clone size, V gene, D gene, J gene, CDR3 protein, CDR3 DNA. The D gene is left open where the match is weak. Clone sizes are given selectively: once, few, many, or a class where the clone is expanded.

-	TRBV2	TRBD1	TRBJ1-3	CASRAGTGRNTIYF	TGTGCCAGCAGGGCCGGGACAGGGAGAAACACCATATATTTT
-	TRBV10-3	TRBD2	TRBJ2-1	CAISESTLPLAGVSHEQFF	TGTGCCATCAGTGAGTCGACTCTCCCACTAGCGGGAGTCTCTCATGAGCAGTTCTTC
-	TRBV12-1	-	TRBJ1-5	CASSWCYLTGFSNQPQHF	TGTGCCAGCAGCTGGTGTTACTTGACAGGGTTCAGCAATCAGCCCCAGCATTTT
-	TRBV11-3	TRBD1	TRBJ2-3	CASSLVGTARLGTDTQYF	TGTGCCAGCAGCTTAGTTGGGACAGCACGCCTTGGCACAGATACGCAGTATTTT
once	TRBV2	-	TRBJ1-2	CASIWGGYTF	TGTGCCAGCATCTGGGGTGGCTACACCTTC
-	TRBV5-6	-	TRBJ1-2	CASSFEGYGYTF	TGTGCCAGCAGCTTTGAGGGCTATGGCTACACCTTC
-	TRBV18	-	TRBJ2-7	CASSGDGRESSYEQYF	TGTGCCAGCTCAGGGGACGGACGGGAAAGCTCCTACGAGCAGTACTTC
-	TRBV27	-	TRBJ2-1	CASSLPGYNEQFF	TGTGCCAGCAGTTTACCTGGCTACAATGAGCAGTTCTTC
-	TRBV5-1	-	TRBJ1-3	CASSSQAGTGTNTIYF	TGCGCCAGCAGCTCCCAGGCGGGGACCGGGACGAACACCATATATTTT
-	TRBV4-1	-	TRBJ2-3	CASSPRQVGADTQYF	TGCGCCAGCAGCCCACGACAGGTAGGGGCAGATACGCAGTATTTT
-	TRBV7-9	-	TRBJ1-1	CASWRGPDTEAFF	TGTGCCAGCTGGCGAGGTCCTGACACTGAAGCTTTCTTT
few	TRBV7-9	-	TRBJ2-1	CASSLASSSYNEQFF	TGTGCCAGCAGCTTAGCTTCTAGCAGCTACAATGAGCAGTTCTTC
-	TRBV19	TRBD2	TRBJ2-1	CASSPVGVGSGRAVEQFF	TGTGCCAGTAGTCCGGTAGGGGTAGGTAGCGGGAGGGCCGTTGAGCAGTTCTTC
-	TRBV30	-	TRBJ2-1	CAWSVSNEQFF	TGTGCCTGGAGTGTATCCAATGAGCAGTTCTTC
-	TRBV25-1	-	TRBJ1-5	CASSELGGNQPQHF	TGTGCCAGCAGTGAATTGGGGGGAAATCAGCCCCAGCATTTT
-	TRBV6-1	-	TRBJ1-1	CASSEGGAEAFF	TGTGCCAGCAGTGAGGGGGGGGCTGAAGCTTTCTTT
-	TRBV7-9	-	TRBJ2-5	CASSLSSQETQYF	TGTGCCAGCAGCTTAAGCAGCCAAGAGACCCAGTACTTC
-	TRBV7-9	-	TRBJ2-5	CASEGRGGQETQYF	TGTGCCAGCGAGGGCAGGGGAGGGCAAGAGACCCAGTACTTC
few	TRBV7-9	-	TRBJ1-1	CASTLPTAPAFF	TGTGCCAGCACCCTCCCGACAGCTCCAGCTTTCTTT
once	TRBV27	-	TRBJ2-2	CASSFARGELFF	TGTGCCAGCAGTTTTGCGCGCGGGGAGCTGTTTTTT
-	TRBV11-2	TRBD2	TRBJ2-7	CASSLHTSGEQYF	TGTGCCAGCAGCTTACATACTAGCGGCGAGCAGTACTTC
-	TRBV7-8	-	TRBJ1-2	CASSSDSRYYGYTF	TGTGCCAGCAGCTCAGACAGTCGCTACTATGGCTACACCTTC
-	TRBV29-1	-	TRBJ2-1	CSVEWTTEQFF	TGCAGCGTTGAGTGGACTACTGAGCAGTTCTTC
-	TRBV19	-	TRBJ1-2	CATQVARGYTF	TGTGCCACACAGGTCGCTAGGGGCTACACCTTC
-	TRBV27	TRBD2	TRBJ2-3	CASSWAGAATQYF	TGTGCCAGCAGTTGGGCGGGAGCAGCTACGCAGTATTTT
-	TRBV7-8	TRBD2	TRBJ2-3	CASSFGLAGVGDTQYF	TGTGCCAGCAGCTTCGGACTAGCGGGAGTTGGAGATACGCAGTATTTT
-	TRBV19	-	TRBJ2-7	CASSIGSGSYEQYF	TGTGCCAGTAGTATCGGTAGCGGATCCTACGAGCAGTACTTC
-	TRBV10-3	-	TRBJ2-1	CAISESNLFNEQFF	TGTGCCATCAGTGAGTCGAACCTTTTCAATGAGCAGTTCTTC
few	TRBV6-5	-	TRBJ1-5	CASSSHSVVQPQHF	TGTGCCAGCAGTTCACATTCCGTCGTGCAGCCCCAGCATTTT
-	TRBV27	TRBD1	TRBJ1-2	CASRTGGHGYTF	TGTGCCAGCAGAACAGGGGGTCATGGCTACACCTTC